This T cell receptor (beta chain) is drawn from a study of regulatory T cells in long-lasting Graves disease. Study findings and constraints: Newly diagnosed Graves' patients had higher TCR diversity than persistent ones.

This clonotype was recorded at least ten times. What it recognizes is unknown. Construction of the TCR beta libraries employed iRepertoire HTBI primers in conjunction with Arm-PCR of CDR3 regions. TCRdb passed the multiplex PCR reads through MiXCR, listing each CDR3 protein once. This sample has roughly 610,000 distinct CDR3 sequences, with roughly 16% found just once. Time point defined: newly diagnosed GD, antithyroid drugs for less than 3 months. With RNA extracted from PBMCs as input, the TCR library was made. The CDR3 sequence is 12 residues long. V lost 7 bases and J 8 bases, leaving 14 bases between the germline ends. Germline V lookup: CDR1 SNHLY, CDR2 FYNNEI. Separately, the same data were catalogued under a study of T cells in Graves' hyperthyroidism and ophthalmopathy. As reported in that work: It was a median around 6 months before onset that the model predicted ophthalmopathy.

This TCR derives from a woman aged 25-40 years with Graves disease. The chain joins TRBV2 to TRBJ1-2, with D hard to call. The specimen comprised peripheral blood mononuclear cells (PBMCs), sampled at new diagnosis, from a patient treated with antithyroid drugs. CDR3 bases: TGTGCCAGCAATAGGGCGGATTACGGCTACACCTTC. Translating it yields CASNRADYGYTF. Variable domain in full (rest from reference TRBV2 and TRBJ1-2): EPEVTQTPSHQVTQMGQEVILRCVPISNHLYFYWYRQILGQKVEFLVSFYNNEISEKSEIFDDQFSVERPDGSNFTLKIRSTKLEDSAMYFCASNRADYGYTFGSGTRLTVV.